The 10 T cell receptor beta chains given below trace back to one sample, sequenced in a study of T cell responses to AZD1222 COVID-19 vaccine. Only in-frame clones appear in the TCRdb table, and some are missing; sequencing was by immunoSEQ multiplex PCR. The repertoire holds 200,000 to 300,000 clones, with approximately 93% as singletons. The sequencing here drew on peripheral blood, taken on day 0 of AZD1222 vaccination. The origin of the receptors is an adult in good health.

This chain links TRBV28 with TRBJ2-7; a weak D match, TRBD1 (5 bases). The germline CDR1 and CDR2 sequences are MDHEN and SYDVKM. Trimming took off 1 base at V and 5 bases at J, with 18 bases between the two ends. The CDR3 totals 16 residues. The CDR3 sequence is CASSLFGQGLQDEQYF. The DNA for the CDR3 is TGTGCCAGCAGTTTATTCGGGCAGGGTCTTCAAGACGAGCAGTACTTC. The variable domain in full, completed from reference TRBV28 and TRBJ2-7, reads DVKVTQSSRYLVKRTGEKVFLECVQDMDHENMFWYRQDPGLGLRLIYFSYDVKMKEKGDIPEGYSVSREKKERFSLILESASTNQTSMYLCASSLFGQGLQDEQYFGPGTRLTVT.

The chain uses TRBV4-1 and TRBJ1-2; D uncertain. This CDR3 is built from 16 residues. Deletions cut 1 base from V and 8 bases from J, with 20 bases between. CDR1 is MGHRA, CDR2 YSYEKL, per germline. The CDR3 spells CASSQGSLGFWRGYTF. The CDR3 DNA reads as TGCGCCAGCAGCCAAGGGTCCTTGGGGTTCTGGAGAGGCTACACCTTC.

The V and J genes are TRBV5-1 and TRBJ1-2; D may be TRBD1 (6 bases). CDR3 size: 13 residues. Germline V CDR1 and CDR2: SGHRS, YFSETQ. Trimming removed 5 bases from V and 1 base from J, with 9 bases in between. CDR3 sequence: CASSSRGNYGYTF. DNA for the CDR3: TGCGCCAGCAGTTCCAGGGGTAACTATGGCTACACCTTC.

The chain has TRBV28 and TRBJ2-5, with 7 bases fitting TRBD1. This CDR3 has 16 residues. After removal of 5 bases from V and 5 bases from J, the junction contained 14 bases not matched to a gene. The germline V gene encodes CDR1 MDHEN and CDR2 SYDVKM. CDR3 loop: CASSPGGPFIAETQYF. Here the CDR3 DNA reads TGTGCCAGCAGTCCAGGGGGACCATTCATTGCGGAGACCCAGTACTTC.

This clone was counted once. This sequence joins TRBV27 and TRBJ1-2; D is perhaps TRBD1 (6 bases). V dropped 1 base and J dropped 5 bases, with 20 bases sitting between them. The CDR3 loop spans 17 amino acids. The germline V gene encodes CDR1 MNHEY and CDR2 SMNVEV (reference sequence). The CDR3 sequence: CASSLLVRGARAYGYTF. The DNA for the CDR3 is TGTGCCAGCAGTTTATTGGTACGGGGGGCAAGGGCTTATGGCTACACCTTC.

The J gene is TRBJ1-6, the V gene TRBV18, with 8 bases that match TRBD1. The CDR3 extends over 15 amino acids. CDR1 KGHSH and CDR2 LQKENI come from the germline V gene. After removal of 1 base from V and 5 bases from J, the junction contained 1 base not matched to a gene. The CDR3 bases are TGTGCCAGCTCACCACAGACAGGGGATAATTCACCCCTCCACTTT. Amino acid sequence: CASSPQTGDNSPLHF.

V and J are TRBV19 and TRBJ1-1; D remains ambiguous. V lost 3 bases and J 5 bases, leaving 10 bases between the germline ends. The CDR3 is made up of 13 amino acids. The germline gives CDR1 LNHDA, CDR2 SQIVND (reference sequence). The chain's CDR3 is CASSIVGRTEAFF. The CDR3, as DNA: TGTGCCAGTAGTATTGTGGGTAGAACTGAAGCTTTCTTT.

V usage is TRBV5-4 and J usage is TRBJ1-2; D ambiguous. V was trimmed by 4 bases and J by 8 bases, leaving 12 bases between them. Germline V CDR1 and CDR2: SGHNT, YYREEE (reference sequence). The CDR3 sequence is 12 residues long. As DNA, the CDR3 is TGTGCCAGCAGCCGGTGGGAGGAAGGCTACACCTTC. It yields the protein CASSRWEEGYTF.

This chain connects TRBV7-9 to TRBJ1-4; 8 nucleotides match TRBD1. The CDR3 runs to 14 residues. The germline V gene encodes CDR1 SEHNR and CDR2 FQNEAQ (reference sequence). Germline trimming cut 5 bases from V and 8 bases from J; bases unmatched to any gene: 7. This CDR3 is CASSLDRAMEKLFF. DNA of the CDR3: TGTGCCAGCAGCCTGGACAGGGCAATGGAAAAACTGTTTTTT.

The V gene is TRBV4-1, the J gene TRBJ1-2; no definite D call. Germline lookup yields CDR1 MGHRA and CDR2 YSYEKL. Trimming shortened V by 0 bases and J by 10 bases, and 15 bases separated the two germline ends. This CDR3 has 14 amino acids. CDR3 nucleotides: TGCGCCAGCAGCCAAGAGCGGATTCGTAGCGACTACACCTTC. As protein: CASSQERIRSDYTF.